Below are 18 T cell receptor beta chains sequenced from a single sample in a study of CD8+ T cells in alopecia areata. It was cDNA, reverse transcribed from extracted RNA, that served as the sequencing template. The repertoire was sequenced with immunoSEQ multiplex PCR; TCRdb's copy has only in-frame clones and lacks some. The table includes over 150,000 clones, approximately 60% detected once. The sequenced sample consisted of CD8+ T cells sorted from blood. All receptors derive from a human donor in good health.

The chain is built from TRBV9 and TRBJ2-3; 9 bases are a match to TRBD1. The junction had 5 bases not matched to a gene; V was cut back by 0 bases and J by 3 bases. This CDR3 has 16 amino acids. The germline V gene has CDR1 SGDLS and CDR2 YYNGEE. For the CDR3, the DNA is TGTGCCAGCAGCGTAGCTGGGACAGGGTTAACAGATACGCAGTATTTT. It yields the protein CASSVAGTGLTDTQYF. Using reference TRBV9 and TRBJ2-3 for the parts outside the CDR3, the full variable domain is DSGVTQTPKHLITATGQRVTLRCSPRSGDLSVYWYQQSLDQGLQFLIQYYNGEERAKGNILERFSAQQFPDLHSELNLSSLELGDSALYFCASSVAGTGLTDTQYFGPGTRLTVL.

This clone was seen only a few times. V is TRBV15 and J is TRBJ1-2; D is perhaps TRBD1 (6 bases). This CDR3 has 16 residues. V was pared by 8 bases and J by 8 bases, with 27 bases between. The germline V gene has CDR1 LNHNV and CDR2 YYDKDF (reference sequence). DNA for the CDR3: TGTGCCACCCACGGGGCCCGGGGAGGGGGACGTTACGGCTACACCTTC. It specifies CATHGARGGGRYGYTF.

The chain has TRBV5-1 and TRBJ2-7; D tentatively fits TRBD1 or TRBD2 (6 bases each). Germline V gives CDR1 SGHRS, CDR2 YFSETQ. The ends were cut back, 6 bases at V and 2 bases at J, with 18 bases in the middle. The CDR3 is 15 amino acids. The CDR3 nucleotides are TGCGCCAGCAAGGGGGGTCGAGACCCAACCTACGAGCAGTACTTC. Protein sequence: CASKGGRDPTYEQYF.

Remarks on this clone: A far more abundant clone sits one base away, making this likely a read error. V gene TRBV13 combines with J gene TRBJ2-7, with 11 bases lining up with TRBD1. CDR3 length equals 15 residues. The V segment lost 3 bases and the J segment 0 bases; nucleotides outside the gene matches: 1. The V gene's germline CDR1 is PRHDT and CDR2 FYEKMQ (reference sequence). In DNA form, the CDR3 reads TGTGCCAGCAGCTTGGGGACAGGGGGCTCCTACGAGCAGTACTTC. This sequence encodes CASSLGTGGSYEQYF. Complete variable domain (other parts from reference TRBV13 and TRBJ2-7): AAGVIQSPRHLIKEKRETATLKCYPIPRHDTVYWYQQGPGQDPQFLISFYEKMQSDKGSIPDRFSAQQFSDYHSELNMSSLELGDSALYFCASSLGTGGSYEQYFGPGTRLTVT.

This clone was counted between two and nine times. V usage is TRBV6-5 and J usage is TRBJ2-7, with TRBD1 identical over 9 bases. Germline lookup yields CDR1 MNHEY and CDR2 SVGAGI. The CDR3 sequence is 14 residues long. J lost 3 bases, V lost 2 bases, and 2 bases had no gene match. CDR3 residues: CASSYGTGHYEQYF. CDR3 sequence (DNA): TGTGCCAGCAGTTACGGGACAGGGCACTACGAGCAGTACTTC.

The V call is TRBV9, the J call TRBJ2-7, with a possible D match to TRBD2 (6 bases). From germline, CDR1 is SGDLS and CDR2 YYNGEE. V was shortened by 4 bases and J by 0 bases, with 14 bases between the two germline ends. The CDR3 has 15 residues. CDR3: CASSPGGGSSYEQYF. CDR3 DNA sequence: TGTGCCAGCAGCCCAGGTGGGGGGTCCTCCTACGAGCAGTACTTC.

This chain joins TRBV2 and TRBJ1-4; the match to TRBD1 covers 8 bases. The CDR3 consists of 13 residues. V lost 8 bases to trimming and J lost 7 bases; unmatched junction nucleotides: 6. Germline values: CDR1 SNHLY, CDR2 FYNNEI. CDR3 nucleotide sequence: TGTGCCAGCTCCGGACAGGGCTTTGAAAAACTGTTTTTT. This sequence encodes CASSGQGFEKLFF.

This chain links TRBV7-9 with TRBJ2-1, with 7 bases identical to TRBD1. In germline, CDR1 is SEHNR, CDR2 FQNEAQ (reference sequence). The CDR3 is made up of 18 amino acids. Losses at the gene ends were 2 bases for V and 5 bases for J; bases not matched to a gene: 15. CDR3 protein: CASSLFPLVEGANNEQFF. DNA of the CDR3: TGTGCCAGCAGCTTATTCCCCCTGGTCGAGGGGGCCAACAATGAGCAGTTCTTC.

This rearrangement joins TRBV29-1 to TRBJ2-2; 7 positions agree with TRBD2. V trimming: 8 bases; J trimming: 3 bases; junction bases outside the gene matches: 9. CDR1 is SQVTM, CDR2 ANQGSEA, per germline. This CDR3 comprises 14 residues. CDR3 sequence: CSLRMGGDTGELFF. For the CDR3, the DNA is TGCAGCCTCCGAATGGGGGGGGACACCGGGGAGCTGTTTTTT.

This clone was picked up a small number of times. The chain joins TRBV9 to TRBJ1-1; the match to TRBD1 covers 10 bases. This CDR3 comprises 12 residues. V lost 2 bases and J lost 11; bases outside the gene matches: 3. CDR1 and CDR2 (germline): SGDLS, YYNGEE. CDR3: CASSVAGQGAFF. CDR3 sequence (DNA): TGTGCCAGCAGCGTGGCGGGACAGGGGGCTTTCTTT.

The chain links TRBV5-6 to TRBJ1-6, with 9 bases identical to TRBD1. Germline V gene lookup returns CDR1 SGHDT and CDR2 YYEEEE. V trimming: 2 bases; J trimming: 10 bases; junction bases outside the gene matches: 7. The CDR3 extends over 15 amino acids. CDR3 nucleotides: TGTGCCAGCAGCTTCGGGGACAGGGAAAGATCACCCCTCCACTTT. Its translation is CASSFGDRERSPLHF.

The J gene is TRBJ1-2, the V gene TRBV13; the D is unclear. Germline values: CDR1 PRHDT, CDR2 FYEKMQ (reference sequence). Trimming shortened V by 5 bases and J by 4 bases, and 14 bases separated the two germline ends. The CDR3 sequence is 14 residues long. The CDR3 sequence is CASSGGVRSYGYTF. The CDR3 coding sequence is TGTGCCAGCAGCGGCGGGGTACGGTCCTATGGCTACACCTTC.

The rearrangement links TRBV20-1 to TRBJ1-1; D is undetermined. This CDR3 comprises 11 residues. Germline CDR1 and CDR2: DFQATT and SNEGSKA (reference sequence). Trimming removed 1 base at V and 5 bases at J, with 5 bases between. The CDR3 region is CSARAGTEAFF. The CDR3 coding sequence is TGCAGTGCTAGAGCCGGGACTGAAGCTTTCTTT.

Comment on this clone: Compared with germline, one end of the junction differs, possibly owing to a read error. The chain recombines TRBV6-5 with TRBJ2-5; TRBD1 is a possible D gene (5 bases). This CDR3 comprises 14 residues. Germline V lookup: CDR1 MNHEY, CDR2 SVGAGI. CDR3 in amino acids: CAISDPGNGETQYF. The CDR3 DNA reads TGTGCCATCAGTGATCCAGGGAACGGAGAGACCCAGTACTTC.

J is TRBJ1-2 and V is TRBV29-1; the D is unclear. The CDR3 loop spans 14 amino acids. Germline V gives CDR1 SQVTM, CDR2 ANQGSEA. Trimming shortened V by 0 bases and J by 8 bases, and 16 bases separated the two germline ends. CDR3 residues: CSVEDGVIGYGYTF. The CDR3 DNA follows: TGCAGCGTTGAAGACGGGGTAATTGGTTACGGCTACACCTTC.

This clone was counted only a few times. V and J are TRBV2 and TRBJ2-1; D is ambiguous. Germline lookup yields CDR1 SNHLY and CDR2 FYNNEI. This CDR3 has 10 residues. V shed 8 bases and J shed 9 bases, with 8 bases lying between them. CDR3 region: CASASVEQFF. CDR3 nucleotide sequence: TGTGCCAGCGCTTCCGTTGAGCAGTTCTTC.

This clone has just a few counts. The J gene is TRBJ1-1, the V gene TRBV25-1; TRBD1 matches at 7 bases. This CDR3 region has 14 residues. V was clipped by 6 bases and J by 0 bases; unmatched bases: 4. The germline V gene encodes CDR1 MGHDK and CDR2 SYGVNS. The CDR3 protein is CASRRQGLNTEAFF. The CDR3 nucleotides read TGTGCCAGCAGACGACAGGGACTGAACACTGAAGCTTTCTTT.

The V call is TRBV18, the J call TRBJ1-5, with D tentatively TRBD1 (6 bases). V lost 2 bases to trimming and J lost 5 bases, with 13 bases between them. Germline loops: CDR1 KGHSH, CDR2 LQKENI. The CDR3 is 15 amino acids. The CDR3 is CASSPKDRAYQPQHF. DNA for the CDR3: TGTGCCAGCTCACCAAAGGACAGAGCTTATCAGCCCCAGCATTTT.